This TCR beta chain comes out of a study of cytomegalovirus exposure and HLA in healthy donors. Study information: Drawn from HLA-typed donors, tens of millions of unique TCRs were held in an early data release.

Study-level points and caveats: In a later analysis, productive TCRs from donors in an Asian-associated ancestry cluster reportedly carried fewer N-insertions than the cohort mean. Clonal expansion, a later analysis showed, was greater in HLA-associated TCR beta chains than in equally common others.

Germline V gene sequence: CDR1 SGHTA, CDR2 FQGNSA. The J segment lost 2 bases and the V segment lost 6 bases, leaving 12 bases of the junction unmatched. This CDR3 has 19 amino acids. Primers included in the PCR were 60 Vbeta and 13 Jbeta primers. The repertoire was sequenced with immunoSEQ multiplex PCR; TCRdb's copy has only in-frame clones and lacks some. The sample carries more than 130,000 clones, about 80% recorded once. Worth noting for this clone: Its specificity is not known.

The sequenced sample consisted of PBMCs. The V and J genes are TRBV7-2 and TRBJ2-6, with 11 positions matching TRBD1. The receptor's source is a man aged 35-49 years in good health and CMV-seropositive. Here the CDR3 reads CASSLAPQDRGPGANVLTF. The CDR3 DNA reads TGTGCCAGCAGTCTTGCACCGCAGGACAGGGGGCCTGGGGCCAACGTCCTGACTTTC.